This record concerns one TCR beta chain sequence. Its specificity is unknown. This entry is derived from a study of T cell repertoires in cytomegalovirus infection. After removal of 1 base from V and 0 bases from J, the junction contained 6 bases not matched to a gene. The germline CDR1 and CDR2 sequences are LNHNV and YYDKDF (reference sequence). The CDR3 consists of 17 residues. TCRdb used MiXCR to reprocess the reads, holding one entry per CDR3 protein. Counted here are approximately 990,000 distinct CDR3 sequences, 30% to 40% occurring once; the ten biggest clones make up 10% to 15%. Notes on the study in general: Within the response measured ex vivo, HLA-C-restricted CMV-specific TCR beta clonotypes were dominant. Carriers of CMV and the relevant HLA type were discriminated by public TCR beta frequency.

The clonotype originates from a human donor in good health (CMV status not recorded). Some clones in this sample may be carry-over from other donors' samples. The chain has TRBV15 and TRBJ1-2, with 9 bases aligning to TRBD1. The starting material was cultured CD8+ T cells from PBMCs, obtained from culture after CMV antigen stimulation. The CDR3 DNA is TGTGCCACCAGCAGAGCCTGGGACAGGGATACTAACTATGGCTACACCTTC. It codes for CATSRAWDRDTNYGYTF.